This T cell receptor (beta chain) was identified during a study of blood T cell repertoires in COVID-19. The CDR3 loop spans 15 amino acids. CDR1 is MNHEY and CDR2 is SMNVEV in the germline V gene (reference sequence). Data came from immunoSEQ multiplex PCR; TCRdb stores just in-frame clones and leaves some out. The data contain 300,000 or so clones, around 86% of them singletons. With respect to this clone: At one of its ends the junction is not consistent with the germline gene, which may arise from a read error.

The chain is built from TRBV27 and TRBJ1-2, with a weak D call TRBD1 (5 bases). This clonotype originated in a woman in her 40s with acute COVID-19. The sequenced sample was PBMCs or T cells enriched from blood (not recorded which). The CDR3 is CASSLVPGLSYGYTF. The CDR3 nucleotides are TGTGCCAGCAGTTTAGTGCCAGGGTTGAGCTATGGCTACACCTTT.